This TCR beta chain was identified in a study of blood T cell repertoires in COVID-19. As for the study in general: Donors in the United States, Italy and Spain gave samples during acute or convalescent COVID-19.

TCRdb's copy holds only in-frame clones and misses some; the assay was immunoSEQ multiplex PCR. Here the sample spans about 160,000 clones, approximately 87% being singletons. The receptor was derived from a woman in her sixties or seventies with COVID-19, enrolled during active disease. Sequenced: peripheral blood.

DNA of the CDR3: TGTGCCAGCAGTTTTCGTCGGACAGGGGGCGGCGAGCAGTACTTC. Protein product: CASSFRRTGGGEQYF. The chain employs TRBV27 and TRBJ2-7, with TRBD1 matching 11 bases. With V trimmed by 3 bases and J by 6 bases, 7 bases remained unmatched. The CDR3 contains 15 residues. The germline CDR1 and CDR2 sequences are MNHEY and SMNVEV (reference sequence).